What follows describes a single TCR beta chain. The target antigen is unknown. The data were obtained in a study of blood T cells in healthy people across ages. V was pared by 1 base and J by 1 base, with 8 bases between. Germline V gene data show CDR1 as SNHLY and CDR2 as FYNNEI. CDR3 size: 14 residues. General study findings and limits: Long-lived donors carried more naive CD4+ cells and greater diversity than aged donors.

Using a J-beta primer mix together with a sample-barcoded 5' primer, a second PCR was run for roughly 6 to 11 cycles. Every single cDNA molecule received a tag from a template-switch adaptor with 12 random nucleotides. TCRdb redid the calling of the 5' RACE reads with MiXCR, one entry per CDR3 protein. The sample records over 600,000 distinct CDR3 sequences, approximately 53% being singletons. Source material: blood. This chain uses TRBV2 with TRBJ2-7; a weak D match, TRBD2 (5 bases). This sequence was found in a man in his forties or fifties in good health. Written as DNA, the CDR3 is TGTGCCAGCAGTGAAGGCCGGGGTTCCTACGAGCAGTACTTC. This translates into CASSEGRGSYEQYF.